These T cell receptor beta chains were read from a single sample in a study of technical replicates of blood from several donors. Profiling relied on immunoSEQ multiplex PCR, and the TCRdb table lists in-frame clones only, not all of them. The sample carries tens of thousands of clones, just over 90% recorded once. Sequencing used T cells isolated from PBMCs. These receptors were obtained from a human donor in good health. The CDR3 runs from the conserved cysteine through the conserved F or W. A D gene is named only where the DNA matches it firmly. Not every row has a clone size; where given, it reads once, few, many or a size class.

v_gene,j_gene,len,d_gene,abundance,CDR3aa,CDR3nt
TRBV29-1,TRBJ2-3,13,TRBD1,-,CSRRTGHTDTQYF,TGCAGCCGACGGACAGGACACACAGATACGCAGTATTTT
TRBV6-4,TRBJ1-1,13,-,-,CASRAHEDSEAFF,TGTGCCAGCAGGGCCCACGAGGACAGTGAAGCTTTCTTT
TRBV7-2,TRBJ2-1,16,TRBD2,-,CARPGLAGSKYNEQFF,TGTGCCAGGCCGGGACTAGCGGGGAGCAAATACAATGAGCAGTTCTTC
TRBV27,TRBJ1-6,19,-,-,CASSLSGAGLWSYNSPLHF,TGTGCCAGCAGTTTATCGGGAGCGGGGTTGTGGTCCTATAATTCACCCCTCCACTTT
TRBV9,TRBJ1-6,15,TRBD1,-,CASSARQGTNSPLHF,TGTGCCAGCAGCGCCCGACAGGGTACTAATTCACCCCTCCACTTT
TRBV7-8,TRBJ2-7,15,-,-,CASSLEARGDYEQYF,TGTGCCAGCAGCTTAGAGGCTCGAGGAGACTACGAGCAGTACTTC
TRBV7-9,TRBJ2-1,13,-,-,CASSWMSGNEQFF,TGTGCCAGCAGCTGGATGAGCGGGAATGAGCAGTTCTTC
TRBV7-6,TRBJ1-1,15,-,-,CASSSRFRGNTEAFF,TGTGCCAGCAGCTCCCGTTTCAGGGGGAACACTGAAGCTTTCTTT
TRBV4-1,TRBJ2-7,17,TRBD1,-,CASSVGPTGTATYEQYF,TGCGCCAGCAGCGTAGGACCAACCGGGACAGCGACCTACGAGCAGTACTTC
TRBV11-2,TRBJ1-2,16,TRBD1,-,CASTPDSGTGGGGYTF,TGTGCCAGCACCCCCGACTCCGGGACAGGGGGCGGCGGCTACACCTTC
TRBV27,TRBJ2-7,11,-,-,CASSKQGMWYF,TGTGCCAGCAGTAAGCAGGGAATGTGGTACTTC
TRBV6-5,TRBJ1-4,14,TRBD1,-,CASSTDRGGEKLFF,TGTGCCAGCAGTACAGACAGGGGAGGTGAAAAACTGTTTTTT
TRBV10-3,TRBJ1-5,14,-,-,CAISTEPSNQPQHF,TGTGCCATCTCAACGGAGCCTAGCAATCAGCCCCAGCATTTT
TRBV2,TRBJ2-7,14,TRBD1,-,CASSPGTGGYEQYF,TGTGCCAGTTCCCCGGGGACAGGGGGCTACGAGCAGTACTTC
TRBV7-9,TRBJ1-1,15,TRBD1,-,CASSPQVTGGTEAFF,TGTGCCAGCAGCCCCCAGGTGACAGGGGGCACTGAAGCTTTCTTT
TRBV10-3,TRBJ2-7,17,TRBD2,-,CAISPNKGTSGSYEQYF,TGTGCCATCAGCCCAAATAAAGGGACTAGCGGGAGTTACGAGCAGTACTTC
TRBV9,TRBJ2-3,14,-,-,CASSVAVGTDTQYF,TGTGCCAGCAGCGTAGCTGTAGGCACAGATACGCAGTATTTT
TRBV19,TRBJ2-7,15,TRBD2,-,CASSTAGVSSYEQYF,TGTGCCAGTAGTACCGCGGGGGTGAGCTCCTACGAGCAGTACTTC
TRBV28,TRBJ1-5,17,-,-,CASSKTHLRVGNQPQHF,TGTGCCAGCAGTAAAACACATCTCAGGGTTGGCAATCAGCCCCAGCATTTT
TRBV6-5,TRBJ2-7,13,TRBD1,-,CASKRQGVYEQYF,TGTGCCAGCAAGCGGCAGGGGGTGTACGAGCAGTACTTC
TRBV5-1,TRBJ1-1,12,-,-,CASSVGGSAAFF,TGCGCCAGCAGCGTGGGAGGGTCCGCCGCTTTCTTT
TRBV5-1,TRBJ2-4,14,-,-,CASSLEGVEDIQYF,TGCGCCAGCAGCTTGGAGGGGGTGGAGGACATTCAGTACTTC
TRBV10-3,TRBJ1-2,12,-,-,CAISDRDFGYTF,TGTGCCATCAGTGACCGGGATTTTGGCTACACCTTC
TRBV28,TRBJ1-1,14,-,-,CASSTIDSIAEAFF,TGTGCCAGCAGTACTATCGACAGTATCGCTGAAGCTTTCTTT
TRBV7-9,TRBJ2-2,19,TRBD2,-,CASSSTSGEREGDTGELFF,TGTGCCAGCAGCTCTACTAGCGGGGAGAGGGAAGGGGACACCGGGGAGCTGTTTTTT
TRBV2,TRBJ2-7,14,-,-,CASNLGQRHYEQYF,TGTGCCAGCAATCTGGGCCAGAGACACTACGAGCAGTACTTC
TRBV28,TRBJ2-1,16,TRBD1,-,CASSLGSGTGYNEQFF,TGTGCCAGCAGTCTAGGCTCCGGGACAGGATACAATGAGCAGTTCTTC
TRBV2,TRBJ2-7,16,-,-,CASSPPYIGSRYEQYF,TGTGCCAGCTCCCCCCCCTACATCGGGAGTAGGTACGAGCAGTACTTC
TRBV7-8,TRBJ2-2,15,-,-,CASSLGGGNTGELFF,TGTGCCAGCAGCCTAGGGGGAGGGAACACCGGGGAGCTGTTTTTT
TRBV7-9,TRBJ2-1,13,TRBD2,-,CASSFASGGRKFF,TGTGCCAGCAGCTTCGCTAGCGGGGGGCGTAAGTTCTTC
TRBV14,TRBJ2-3,16,-,-,CASSQERFLVGDTQYF,TGTGCCAGCAGCCAAGAGAGGTTCCTAGTAGGTGATACGCAGTATTTT
TRBV5-1,TRBJ2-3,16,TRBD2,-,CASSLALAGPTDTQYF,TGCGCCAGCAGCTTGGCCCTAGCGGGACCCACAGATACGCAGTATTTT
TRBV7-9,TRBJ2-7,15,TRBD2,-,CASSFIVAGGHEQYF,TGTGCCAGCAGCTTTATAGTAGCGGGAGGGCACGAGCAGTACTTC
TRBV7-2,TRBJ2-3,16,TRBD2,-,CASSLSWRGVTDTQYF,TGTGCCAGCAGCTTAAGTTGGCGGGGGGTCACAGATACGCAGTATTTT
TRBV4-1,TRBJ2-7,15,TRBD2,-,CASSQVGLVAYEQYF,TGCGCCAGCAGCCAAGTGGGACTAGTGGCCTACGAGCAGTACTTC
TRBV4-2,TRBJ1-4,15,-,-,CASSQDDRTNEKLFF,TGTGCCAGCAGCCAAGATGACAGAACTAATGAAAAACTGTTTTTT
TRBV6-5,TRBJ2-7,14,-,-,CASSPSRGSYEQYF,TGTGCCAGCAGCCCCTCCCGGGGTTCCTACGAGCAGTACTTC
TRBV29-1,TRBJ1-3,12,-,-,CSGRDSGNTIYF,TGCAGCGGCCGGGACTCTGGAAACACCATATATTTT
TRBV10-3,TRBJ2-3,15,TRBD1,-,CATVGTGFDTDTQYF,TGTGCCACCGTGGGGACAGGGTTTGATACAGATACGCAGTATTTT
TRBV5-1,TRBJ2-2,14,-,-,CASSKGETGGELFF,TGCGCCAGCAGCAAGGGGGAGACGGGCGGGGAGCTGTTTTTT
TRBV7-9,TRBJ2-5,14,-,-,CASSSLGEQETQYF,TGTGCCAGCAGCTCCCTTGGGGAGCAAGAGACCCAGTACTTC
TRBV5-4,TRBJ2-7,15,TRBD2,-,CASSPGGLAAYEQYF,TGTGCCAGCAGCCCCGGCGGGCTAGCGGCCTACGAGCAGTACTTC
TRBV10-3,TRBJ2-2,13,-,-,CAISEFFAGELFF,TGTGCCATCAGTGAGTTTTTCGCCGGGGAGCTGTTTTTT
TRBV5-6,TRBJ2-7,15,TRBD1,-,CASSFSPGQGVVQYF,TGTGCCAGCAGCTTCTCCCCCGGACAGGGGGTAGTTCAGTACTTC
TRBV7-9,TRBJ2-5,15,TRBD1,-,CASSYLDRGVETQYF,TGTGCCAGCAGCTATCTGGACAGGGGAGTAGAGACCCAGTACTTC
TRBV7-9,TRBJ2-1,12,TRBD2,once,CASRQLADEQFF,TGTGCCAGCAGACAGCTAGCGGATGAGCAGTTCTTC
TRBV19,TRBJ1-5,17,-,-,CASSIDPRQYSNQPQHF,TGTGCCAGTAGTATAGACCCCAGACAGTATAGCAATCAGCCCCAGCATTTT
TRBV4-1,TRBJ1-2,13,-,-,CASSYSQSYGYTF,TGCGCCAGCAGTTATAGCCAGTCCTATGGCTACACCTTC
TRBV7-9,TRBJ1-1,16,TRBD1,-,CASSLPRGDTGAEAFF,TGTGCCAGCAGCTTACCCAGGGGAGATACAGGGGCTGAAGCTTTCTTT
TRBV9,TRBJ1-1,13,TRBD1,few,CASSAQGGTEAFF,TGTGCCAGCAGCGCCCAGGGGGGCACTGAAGCTTTCTTT
TRBV4-2,TRBJ1-2,12,-,-,CASSLQRDGYTF,TGTGCCAGCAGCCTCCAGAGGGATGGCTACACCTTC
TRBV6-1,TRBJ2-3,15,TRBD2,-,CASRGTSGSTDTQYF,TGTGCCAGCAGGGGGACTAGCGGAAGCACAGATACGCAGTATTTT
TRBV29-1,TRBJ2-7,11,-,-,CSVRGIYEQYF,TGCAGCGTTAGGGGAATCTACGAGCAGTACTTC
TRBV9,TRBJ1-3,16,-,once,CASSDQMQLSGNTIYF,TGTGCCAGCAGCGATCAAATGCAACTCTCTGGAAACACCATATATTTT
TRBV6-5,TRBJ2-5,13,TRBD2,-,CASSYGGGETQYF,TGTGCCAGCAGTTACGGCGGGGGAGAGACCCAGTACTTC
TRBV11-2,TRBJ2-1,15,-,-,CASSSRDNLPSEQFF,TGTGCCAGCAGTTCCCGGGACAACCTCCCGTCCGAGCAGTTCTTC
TRBV19,TRBJ1-1,13,-,-,CASGILGGTEAFF,TGTGCCAGCGGAATCCTAGGTGGGACTGAAGCTTTCTTT
TRBV5-1,TRBJ1-4,15,TRBD1,-,CASSPGTGGNEKLFF,TGCGCCAGCAGCCCGGGGACAGGGGGAAATGAAAAACTGTTTTTT